This TCR beta chain emerged from a study of CD8 T cells in ankylosing spondylitis (dated by TCRdb to the late 2010s). Describing the broader study: To find TCR variants linked to disease, the study profiled T cell receptor beta repertoires in ankylosing spondylitis patients and healthy donors. The whole study cohort included about a hundred healthy donors and roughly 24 ankylosing spondylitis patients. Peripheral blood was sampled, and synovial fluid was also collected from ankylosing spondylitis patients.

A word on this clonotype: Its antigen is not yet known. Base qualities were left out, and no much larger clone turns up one base away.

The paper's findings and limits, for the study overall: The disease-linked clones had a CD8+ phenotype and were found at relatively low frequencies in peripheral blood. According to the report, matched synovial fluid samples from ankylosing spondylitis patients were significantly enriched for the disease-linked clones. Some motif variants had previously been reported in the synovial fluid and blood of reactive arthritis patients, which suggests shared mechanisms of disease initiation. A TCR beta motif made up of several highly homologous amino acid variants appeared to be characteristic of blood from ankylosing spondylitis patients.

A distance of 8 bases separates the germline ends of V and J, which lose 3 bases and 1 base respectively. The CDR3 measures 14 amino acids from cysteine to phenylalanine. This entry keeps only the CDR3 DNA: 42 bases, framed from base 1. For CDR1 and CDR2, the germline V gene lists MDHEN and SYDVKM. Data came from an Illumina HiSeq 2500. Quantitative 5'-RACE with molecular barcodes was used to prepare TCR beta libraries. The study's own analysis went as follows. A new computational method, built on a probabilistic model of VDJ rearrangement, was used to identify disease-linked TCR variants. TCRdb reanalyzed the raw reads on its own, using fastp at Q25 for trimming and MiXCR for clone calling, and kept in-frame beta chains. One record per CDR3 amino acid sequence lists the most common genes and DNA. The V and J calls reflect TCRdb's pipeline rather than the authors' work. The sample records around 440,000 distinct CDR3 sequences, approximately 17% of which are singletons. In total, the top ten clones hold under 1.2% of the sample.

Material: blood, either unsorted or a sorted T cell fraction (not recorded which). The V gene is TRBV28 and the J gene is TRBJ2-3, and perhaps TRBD1 as D gene, on 6 matching bases. This receptor was taken from a male donor with ankylosing spondylitis. The DNA sequence reads TGTGCCAGCAGTTTTGAGGGGGGCACAGATACGCAGTATTTT. It specifies CASSFEGGTDTQYF.